This is a list of T cell receptor beta chains from one sample in a study of T-cell memory formation after mild COVID-19. TCRdb itself ran the 5' RACE reads through MiXCR, one entry per CDR3 protein. The sample holds around 340,000 distinct CDR3 sequences, around 13% seen once. The sequenced sample consisted of PBMCs or a T cell subset sorted from them (not recorded which). All receptors come from a man younger than 35 who had mild COVID-19 (a few samples of this study predate the infection). Cell type and time point are not known. Each CDR3 is given with its conserved first and last residue. A D gene is named only where the DNA matches it firmly. Expanded clones get a size class; other rows say once, few or many, or leave the size out.

d_call j_call clone_size v_call cdr3_aa cdr3_nt
NA TRBJ2-2 few TRBV27 CAAGTNTGELFF TGTGCAGCAGGGACAAACACCGGGGAGCTGTTTTTT
NA TRBJ1-2 many TRBV7-9 CASSSDASYGYTF TGTGCCAGCAGCTCTGACGCAAGCTATGGCTACACCTTC
NA TRBJ2-5 NA TRBV12-5 CASGRFEGETQYF TGTGCTAGTGGAAGGTTCGAGGGAGAGACCCAGTACTTC
TRBD1 TRBJ1-5 many TRBV11-1 CASSSGQGGINQPQHF TGTGCCAGCAGCTCGGGACAGGGTGGGATCAATCAGCCCCAGCATTTT
TRBD2 TRBJ2-1 few TRBV20-1 CSARDGGAYNEQFF TGCAGTGCTAGAGACGGGGGGGCCTACAATGAGCAGTTCTTC
NA TRBJ1-6 NA TRBV6-1 CAGKTGMTNSPLHF TGTGCCGGTAAGACGGGTATGACCAATTCACCCCTCCACTTT
NA TRBJ2-7 few TRBV5-5 CASSLASGPVLYEQYF TGTGCCAGCAGCTTGGCCAGTGGGCCAGTCTTATACGAGCAGTACTTC
NA TRBJ2-5 few TRBV20-1 CSATHWGEETQYF TGCAGTGCTACTCACTGGGGGGAGGAGACCCAGTACTTC
NA TRBJ2-1 NA TRBV6-1 CASNFERQNEQFF TGTGCCAGCAACTTCGAAAGGCAAAATGAGCAGTTCTTC
NA TRBJ2-2 NA TRBV12-3/TRBV12-4 CASSLIAWRGPGGTGELFF TGTGCCAGCAGTTTAATAGCATGGCGGGGGCCGGGAGGCACCGGGGAGCTGTTTTTT
NA TRBJ2-5 few TRBV7-9 CASSFPGTREQETQYF TGTGCCAGCAGCTTCCCCGGGACGAGAGAGCAAGAGACCCAGTACTTC
NA TRBJ1-5 many TRBV20-1 CSARKGAEGKPQHF TGCAGTGCTAGAAAAGGGGCGGAGGGGAAGCCCCAGCATTTT
TRBD1 TRBJ2-3 many TRBV7-2 CASSPGQGVGDTQYF TGTGCCAGCAGCCCAGGACAGGGAGTGGGAGATACGCAGTATTTT
TRBD2 TRBJ2-6 few TRBV4-2 CASSQASGGVPLGANVLTF TGTGCCAGCAGCCAAGCCAGCGGGGGGGTCCCTCTGGGGGCCAACGTCCTGACTTTC
TRBD1 TRBJ2-1 many TRBV4-3 CASSQPGQGVNEQFF TGCGCCAGCAGCCAACCGGGACAGGGCGTGAATGAGCAGTTCTTC
TRBD1 TRBJ2-1 NA TRBV7-8 CASSPMTGGINEQFF TGTGCCAGCAGCCCAATGACAGGGGGAATCAATGAGCAGTTCTTC
NA TRBJ1-1 few TRBV6-5 CASLPAGKGSTEAFF TGTGCCAGCCTGCCGGCAGGGAAAGGTAGCACTGAAGCTTTCTTT